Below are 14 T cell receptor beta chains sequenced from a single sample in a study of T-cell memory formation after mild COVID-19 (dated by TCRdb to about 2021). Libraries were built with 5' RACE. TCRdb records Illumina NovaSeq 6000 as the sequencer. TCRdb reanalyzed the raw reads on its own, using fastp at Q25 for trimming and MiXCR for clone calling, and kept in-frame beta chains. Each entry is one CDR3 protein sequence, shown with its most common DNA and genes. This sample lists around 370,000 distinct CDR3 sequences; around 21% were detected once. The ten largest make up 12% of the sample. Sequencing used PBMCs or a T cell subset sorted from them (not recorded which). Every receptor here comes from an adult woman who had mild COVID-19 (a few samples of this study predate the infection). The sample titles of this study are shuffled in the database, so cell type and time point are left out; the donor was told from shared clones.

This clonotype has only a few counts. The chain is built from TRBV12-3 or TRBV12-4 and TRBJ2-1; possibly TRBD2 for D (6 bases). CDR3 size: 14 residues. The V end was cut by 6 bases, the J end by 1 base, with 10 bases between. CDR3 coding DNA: TGTGCCAGCAGCCGGCGGGGATCCTACAATGAGCAGTTCTTC. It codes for CASSRRGSYNEQFF.

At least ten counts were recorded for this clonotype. This CDR3 reads CAWTPRTAGYGYTF. In DNA form, the CDR3 reads TGTGCCTGGACCCCAAGGACAGCCGGGTACGGCTACACCTTC. V gene TRBV30 combines with J gene TRBJ1-2, with D possibly matching TRBD1 (6 bases). V lost 4 bases and J 8 bases, leaving 20 bases between the germline ends. Germline CDR1 and CDR2: GTSNPN and SVGIG (reference sequence). This CDR3 has 14 residues.

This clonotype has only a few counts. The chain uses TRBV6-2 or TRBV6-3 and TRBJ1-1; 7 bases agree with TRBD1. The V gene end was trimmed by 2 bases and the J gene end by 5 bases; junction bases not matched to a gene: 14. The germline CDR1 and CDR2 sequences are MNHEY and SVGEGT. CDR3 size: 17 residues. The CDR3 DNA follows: TGTGCCAGCAGTTACGACAGGGATAAGGGGTTGGGGACTGAAGCTTTCTTT. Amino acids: CASSYDRDKGLGTEAFF.

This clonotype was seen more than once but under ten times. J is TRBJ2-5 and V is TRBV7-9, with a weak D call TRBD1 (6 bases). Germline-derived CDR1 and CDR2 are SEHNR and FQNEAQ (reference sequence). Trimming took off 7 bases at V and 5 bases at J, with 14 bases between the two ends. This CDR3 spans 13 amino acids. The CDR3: CASTHLQGETQYF. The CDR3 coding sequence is TGTGCCAGCACCCATCTTCAGGGGGAGACCCAGTACTTC.

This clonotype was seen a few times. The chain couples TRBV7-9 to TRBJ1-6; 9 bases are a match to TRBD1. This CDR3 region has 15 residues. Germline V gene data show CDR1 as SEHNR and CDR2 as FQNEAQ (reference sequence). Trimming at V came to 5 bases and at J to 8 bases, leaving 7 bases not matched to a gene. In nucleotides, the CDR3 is TGTGCCAGCAGCGTACAGGGGGCGATTGATTCACCCCTCCACTTT. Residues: CASSVQGAIDSPLHF.

The CDR3 sequence: CASSRGQVASAFF. For the CDR3, the DNA is TGTGCCAGCAGTAGGGGACAGGTGGCCTCAGCTTTCTTT. V is TRBV25-1 and J is TRBJ1-1, with 8 bases aligning to TRBD1. CDR1 MGHDK and CDR2 SYGVNS come from the germline V gene. The CDR3 spans 13 residues. The ends lost 5 bases at V and 10 bases at J; junction bases unmatched: 9.

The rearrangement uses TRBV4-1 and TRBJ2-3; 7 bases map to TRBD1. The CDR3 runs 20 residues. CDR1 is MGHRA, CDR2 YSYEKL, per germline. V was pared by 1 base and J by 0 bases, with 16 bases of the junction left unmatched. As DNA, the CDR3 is TGCGCCAGCAGCCAAGTCTTCGCCAGGGGGAATGGCCCTAGCACAGATACGCAGTATTTT. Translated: CASSQVFARGNGPSTDTQYF.

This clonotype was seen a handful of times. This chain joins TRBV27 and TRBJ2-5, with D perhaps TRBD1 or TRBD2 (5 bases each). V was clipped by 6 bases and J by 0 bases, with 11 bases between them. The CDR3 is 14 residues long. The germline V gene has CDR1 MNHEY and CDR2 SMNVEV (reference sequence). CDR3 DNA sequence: TGTGCCAGCAGCGGGTGGGGGAACCAAGAGACCCAGTACTTC. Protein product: CASSGWGNQETQYF.

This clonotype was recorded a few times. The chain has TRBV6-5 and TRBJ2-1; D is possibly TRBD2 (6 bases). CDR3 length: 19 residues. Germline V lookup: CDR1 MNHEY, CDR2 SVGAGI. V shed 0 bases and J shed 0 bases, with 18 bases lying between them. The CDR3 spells CASSYSTSSPLGSYNEQFF. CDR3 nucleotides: TGTGCCAGCAGTTACTCGACTAGTAGTCCTCTCGGCTCCTACAATGAGCAGTTCTTC.

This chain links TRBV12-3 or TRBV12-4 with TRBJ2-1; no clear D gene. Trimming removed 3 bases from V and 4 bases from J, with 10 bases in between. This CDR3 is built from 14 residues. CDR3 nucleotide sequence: TGTGCCAGCAGTTTTCCGCCCCAATACAATGAGCAGTTCTTC. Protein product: CASSFPPQYNEQFF.

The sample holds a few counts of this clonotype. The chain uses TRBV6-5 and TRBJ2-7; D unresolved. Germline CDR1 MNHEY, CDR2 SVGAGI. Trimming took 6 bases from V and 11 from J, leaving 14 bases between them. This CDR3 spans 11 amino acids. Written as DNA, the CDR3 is TGTGCCAGCAGCCACAGAGAGACGAAGTACTTC. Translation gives CASSHRETKYF.

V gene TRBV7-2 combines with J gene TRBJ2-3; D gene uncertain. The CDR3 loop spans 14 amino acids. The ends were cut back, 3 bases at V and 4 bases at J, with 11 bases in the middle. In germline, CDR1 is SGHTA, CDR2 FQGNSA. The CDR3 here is CASSFGALADTQYF. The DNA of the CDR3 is TGTGCCAGCAGCTTTGGCGCCCTGGCAGATACGCAGTATTTT.

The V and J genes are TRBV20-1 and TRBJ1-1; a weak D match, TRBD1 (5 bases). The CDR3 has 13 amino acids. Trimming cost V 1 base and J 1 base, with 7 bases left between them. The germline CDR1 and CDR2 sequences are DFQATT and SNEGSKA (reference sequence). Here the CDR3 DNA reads TGCAGTGCTAGAGGGGACGGGAACACTGAAGCTTTCTTT. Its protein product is CSARGDGNTEAFF.

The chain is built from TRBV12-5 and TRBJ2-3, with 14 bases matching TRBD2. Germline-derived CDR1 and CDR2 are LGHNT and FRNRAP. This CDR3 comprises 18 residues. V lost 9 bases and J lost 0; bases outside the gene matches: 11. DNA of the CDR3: TGTGCTAGCCTGGGACTAGCGGGAGTCTTTACTAGCACAGATACGCAGTATTTT. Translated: CASLGLAGVFTSTDTQYF.